One and the same sample provided the 5 T cell receptor beta chains below, sequenced in a study of regulatory T cells in long-lasting Graves disease. This sample's time point: persistent/refractory GD, antithyroid drugs over 5 years with positive TRAb. PBMCs provided the RNA from which the TCR library was made. Combining iRepertoire HTBI primers with Arm-PCR of CDR3 regions, the authors built TCR beta libraries. Via MiXCR, TCRdb re-called the multiplex PCR reads, giving one row per CDR3 protein. The table shows almost 350,000 distinct CDR3 sequences, with about 18% occurring only once. The specimen was peripheral blood mononuclear cells (PBMCs), collected when the disease was refractory, from a patient treated with antithyroid drugs. Receptors originate from a female donor with Graves disease.

About this clonotype: A far larger clone is a single base away, which makes a read error likely. V gene TRBV6-2 or TRBV6-3 combines with J gene TRBJ2-5; no clear D gene. The CDR3 length is 16 residues. Germline V gene sequence: CDR1 MNHEY, CDR2 SVGEGT. The chain's CDR3 is CASSEAKLHLQEAQYF. The CDR3 nucleotides are TGTGCCAGCAGTGAAGCCAAGTTACACCTCCAAGAGGCCCAGTACTTC.

This clonotype has ten or more counts. The chain carries TRBV6-1 and TRBJ1-5, with D unresolved. This CDR3 is 14 amino acids long. V lost 4 bases to trimming and J lost 6 bases, with 13 bases between them. In germline, CDR1 is MNHNS, CDR2 SASEGT. CDR3 sequence: CASSGGGAAQPQHF. The CDR3 DNA reads TGTGCCAGCAGTGGAGGCGGAGCGGCTCAGCCCCAGCATTTT.

The chain joins TRBV20-1 to TRBJ2-3; maybe TRBD2 (5 bases). Germline V gene data show CDR1 as DFQATT and CDR2 as SNEGSKA (reference sequence). The ends were cut back, 0 bases at V and 5 bases at J, with 12 bases in the middle. This CDR3 is built from 14 residues. The CDR3 spells CSARDYMAGDTQYF. The CDR3, as DNA: TGCAGTGCTAGAGATTACATGGCGGGAGATACGCAGTATTTT.

This chain connects TRBV5-1 to TRBJ2-3; D may be TRBD1 or TRBD2 (5 bases each). The CDR3 sequence is 14 residues long. Germline CDR1 reads SGHRS; CDR2 reads YFSETQ. Trimming shortened V by 7 bases and J by 6 bases, and 18 bases separated the two germline ends. The CDR3 region is CASSRGTASDTQYF. CDR3 sequence (DNA): TGCGCCAGCTCCAGAGGGACGGCCTCGGATACGCAGTATTTT.

As for this clonotype: A much larger clone lies one base from this, so it may be a read error. V and J are TRBV7-7 and TRBJ2-5; TRBD1 is a possible D gene (6 bases). The CDR3 runs to 16 residues. Germline V gene sequence: CDR1 SSHAT, CDR2 FNYEAQ (reference sequence). CDR3 sequence reads: CASSLGVGALQETQYF. The CDR3 DNA reads TGTGCTAGCAGCTTAGGGGTGGGGGCCCTTCAAGAGACCCAGTACTTC. Complete variable domain (other parts from reference TRBV7-7 and TRBJ2-5): GAGVSQSPRYKVTKRGQDVTLRCDPISSHATLYWYQQALGQGPEFLTYFNYEAQPDKSGLPSDRFSAERPEGSISTLTIQRTEQRDSAMYRCASSLGVGALQETQYFGPGTRLLVL.